These 23 T cell receptor beta chains share one sample of origin, sequenced in a study of cytomegalovirus exposure and HLA in healthy donors. Vbeta (60) and Jbeta (13) primers were used in the PCR. Libraries were prepared by immunoSEQ multiplex PCR; TCRdb keeps only in-frame clonotypes and omits some of them. Among tens of thousands of clones, 70% to 90% were seen once, and the ten largest hold around 3%. Sequencing was carried out using PBMCs. All receptors derive from a woman younger than 45 in good health and CMV-seronegative.

V is TRBV9 and J is TRBJ1-5; the D gene is possibly TRBD1 (5 bases). The V end lost 0 bases, the J end lost 4 bases, and 8 bases lay between the germline ends. Germline CDR1 reads SGDLS; CDR2 reads YYNGEE. The CDR3 runs 14 residues. The CDR3 spells CASSVGRGNQPQHF. CDR3 nucleotides: TGTGCCAGCAGCGTAGGGAGGGGAAATCAGCCCCAGCATTTT.

This sequence joins TRBV9 and TRBJ2-7, with D perhaps TRBD1 (6 bases). The CDR3 has 14 amino acids. The germline V gene encodes CDR1 SGDLS and CDR2 YYNGEE. The germline V and J ends were trimmed by 2 bases and 5 bases, with 14 bases remaining between them. The CDR3 DNA sequence: TGTGCCAGCAGCGTTGCCCCCAGGGGCGACGAGCAGTACTTC. Protein: CASSVAPRGDEQYF.

CDR3: CASSRERGPGEQYF. CDR3 DNA sequence: TGCGCCAGCAGCAGGGAGCGGGGGCCGGGGGAGCAGTACTTC. The V and J genes are TRBV10-1 and TRBJ2-7; 8 bases fit TRBD2. CDR1 is WNHNN and CDR2 is SYGVQD in the germline V gene (reference sequence). The V segment lost 6 bases and the J segment 7 bases; nucleotides outside the gene matches: 11. The length of the CDR3 is 14 residues.

V gene TRBV15 combines with J gene TRBJ2-7; TRBD2 aligns across 7 bases. CDR3 length: 14 residues. The V gene end was trimmed by 0 bases and the J gene end by 7 bases; junction bases not matched to a gene: 6. CDR1 and CDR2 (germline): LNHNV, YYDKDF (reference sequence). CDR3 sequence reads: CATSRDREAGEQYF. For the CDR3, the DNA is TGTGCCACCAGCAGAGATCGGGAGGCGGGGGAGCAGTACTTC. Full variable domain (remainder filled in from reference TRBV15 and TRBJ2-7): DAMVIQNPRYQVTQFGKPVTLSCSQTLNHNVMYWYQQKSSQAPKLLFHYYDKDFNNEADTPDNFQSRRPNTSFCFLDIRSPGLGDTAMYLCATSRDREAGEQYFGPGTRLTVT.

This clone showed up just once. The rearrangement uses TRBV28 and TRBJ2-3; 7 bases align to TRBD1. The CDR3 is 17 amino acids. The germline CDR1 and CDR2 sequences are MDHEN and SYDVKM. With 4 bases clipped from V and 2 bases from J, the junction kept 12 bases outside the gene matches. Written as DNA, the CDR3 is TGTGCCAGCAGTTCGGTGGGAACAGGGGACCCCACAGATACGCAGTATTTT. Translating it yields CASSSVGTGDPTDTQYF.

This clone has more than one count but fewer than ten. The chain employs TRBV5-1 and TRBJ2-1, with TRBD2 as a possible D gene (6 bases). Per the germline V gene, CDR1 is SGHRS and CDR2 is YFSETQ. Trimming cost V 3 bases and J 8 bases, with 18 bases left between them. The CDR3 covers 15 residues. This CDR3 is CASSSADYQGDEQFF. In nucleotides, the CDR3 is TGCGCCAGCAGCTCTGCGGACTACCAAGGCGATGAGCAGTTCTTC. Drawing the rest from reference TRBV5-1 and TRBJ2-1, the complete variable domain is KAGVTQTPRYLIKTRGQQVTLSCSPISGHRSVSWYQQTPGQGLQFLFEYFSETQRNKGNFPGRFSGRQFSNSRSEMNVSTLELGDSALYLCASSSADYQGDEQFFGPGTRLTVL.

The rearrangement joins TRBV9 to TRBJ2-3; 15 positions match TRBD2. The J segment lost 1 base and the V segment lost 3 bases, leaving 0 bases of the junction unmatched. The germline CDR1 and CDR2 sequences are SGDLS and YYNGEE. The CDR3 sequence is 16 residues long. CDR3 nucleotides: TGTGCCAGCAGCGGGACTAGCGGGGGGGGCACAGATACGCAGTATTTT. It is translated as CASSGTSGGGTDTQYF.

J is TRBJ2-1 and V is TRBV19; the match to TRBD2 covers 8 bases. Germline CDR1 LNHDA, CDR2 SQIVND (reference sequence). The CDR3 extends over 15 amino acids. The V and J ends lost 3 bases and 4 bases, in that order; junction bases with no gene match: 5. CDR3 nucleotide sequence: TGTGCCAGTAGTATGTCCAGCGGGGGTTACAATGAGCAGTTCTTC. Amino acids: CASSMSSGGYNEQFF. The variable domain in full, with the rest retrieved from reference TRBV19 and TRBJ2-1, is DGGITQSPKYLFRKEGQNVTLSCEQNLNHDAMYWYRQDPGQGLRLIYYSQIVNDFQKGDIAEGYSVSREKKESFPLTVTSAQKNPTAFYLCASSMSSGGYNEQFFGPGTRLTVL.

This clone was found once. The chain links TRBV5-1 to TRBJ1-1, with D possibly being TRBD1 (6 bases). The CDR3 has 12 residues. The V gene lost 4 bases and the J gene lost 7 bases, with 11 bases spanning the gap. CDR1 and CDR2 (germline): SGHRS, YFSETQ. The CDR3 DNA follows: TGCGCCAGCAGCGACGACAGGATTGAAGCTTTCTTT. It specifies CASSDDRIEAFF.

The V and J genes are TRBV5-1 and TRBJ1-1; 9 bases map to TRBD1. The CDR3 extends over 15 amino acids. From germline, CDR1 is SGHRS and CDR2 YFSETQ. The junction had 7 bases not matched to a gene; V was cut back by 3 bases and J by 4 bases. CDR3 coding DNA: TGCGCCAGCAGCTATGGGGACAGGGTTGGCACTGAAGCTTTCTTT. Amino acids: CASSYGDRVGTEAFF.

V usage is TRBV18 and J usage is TRBJ2-1; 9 bases fit TRBD1. With 3 bases clipped from V and 9 bases from J, the junction kept 6 bases outside the gene matches. Germline V gene data show CDR1 as KGHSH and CDR2 as LQKENI. The CDR3 spans 14 residues. The CDR3 DNA sequence: TGTGCCAGCTCACCTGACAGGGGGGCTAGTGAGCAGTTCTTC. Amino acid sequence: CASSPDRGASEQFF.

In nucleotides, the CDR3 is TGTGCCAGTACTACTACAGGTCAGATTGAAGCTTTCTTT. It encodes CASTTTGQIEAFF. The rearrangement joins TRBV19 to TRBJ1-1; D may be TRBD1 (5 bases). Trimming took off 7 bases at V and 7 bases at J, with 16 bases between the two ends. CDR3 length equals 13 residues. Germline CDR1 and CDR2: LNHDA and SQIVND (reference sequence).

The rearrangement links TRBV19 to TRBJ2-7; the match to TRBD1 covers 10 bases. CDR3 length: 15 amino acids. The junction had 8 bases not matched to a gene; V was cut back by 5 bases and J by 4 bases. In germline, CDR1 is LNHDA, CDR2 SQIVND (reference sequence). Written as DNA, the CDR3 is TGTGCCAGTAGTGTCGGGACAGGGGTATCGTACGAGCAGTACTTC. It encodes CASSVGTGVSYEQYF.

The chain has TRBV14 and TRBJ2-6, with TRBD1 matching over 8 bases. Germline V gene data show CDR1 as SGHDN and CDR2 as FVKESK. The CDR3 totals 19 residues. V gave up 3 bases and J gave up 4 bases; unmatched junction bases: 14. CDR3 in amino acids: CASSHPRTGRRVGANVLTF. Written as DNA, the CDR3 is TGTGCCAGCAGCCACCCCCGGACAGGGCGGCGGGTAGGGGCCAACGTCCTGACTTTC. The full variable domain, rest sourced from reference TRBV14 and TRBJ2-6, is EAGVTQFPSHSVIEKGQTVTLRCDPISGHDNLYWYRRVMGKEIKFLLHFVKESKQDESGMPNNRFLAERTGGTYSTLKVQPAELEDSGVYFCASSHPRTGRRVGANVLTFGAGSRLTVL.

The chain joins TRBV2 to TRBJ1-2; D remains ambiguous. Germline CDR1 and CDR2: SNHLY and FYNNEI. The germline V and J ends were trimmed by 4 bases and 0 bases, with 9 bases remaining between them. CDR3 length: 14 residues. Here the CDR3 reads CASSGGAPNYGYTF. The CDR3 DNA is TGTGCCAGCAGTGGAGGTGCACCTAACTATGGCTACACCTTC.

This rearrangement joins TRBV5-1 to TRBJ1-1; unclear D gene. Germline-derived CDR1 and CDR2 are SGHRS and YFSETQ. The CDR3 is 14 amino acids. With 0 bases removed from V and 4 bases from J, the gap between germline ends came to 10 bases. In DNA, the CDR3 is TGCGCCAGCAGCTTGGTTAGCCTGGGCACTGAAGCTTTCTTT. It specifies CASSLVSLGTEAFF.

The V call is TRBV5-1, the J call TRBJ2-1; tentative D call: TRBD1 (5 bases). The germline V gene encodes CDR1 SGHRS and CDR2 YFSETQ. The V end lost 0 bases, the J end lost 4 bases, and 11 bases lay between the germline ends. The CDR3 contains 15 residues. CDR3 bases: TGCGCCAGCAGCTTGGCAGGACAACTTTACAATGAGCAGTTCTTC. Its protein is CASSLAGQLYNEQFF. The full variable domain, rest sourced from reference TRBV5-1 and TRBJ2-1, is KAGVTQTPRYLIKTRGQQVTLSCSPISGHRSVSWYQQTPGQGLQFLFEYFSETQRNKGNFPGRFSGRQFSNSRSEMNVSTLELGDSALYLCASSLAGQLYNEQFFGPGTRLTVL.

The rearrangement joins TRBV4-2 to TRBJ2-2; D might be TRBD1 (6 bases). Per the germline V gene, CDR1 is LGHNA and CDR2 is YNFKEQ. The CDR3 is made up of 16 amino acids. The V end was cut by 4 bases, the J end by 0 bases, with 12 bases between. CDR3 nucleotide sequence: TGTGCCAGCAGCCCTCGGACAGCGACGAACACCGGGGAGCTGTTTTTT. It encodes CASSPRTATNTGELFF.

The gene calls are TRBV5-4 and TRBJ1-5; D might be TRBD1 (5 bases). V lost 3 bases to trimming and J lost 4 bases, with 8 bases between them. Germline CDR1 SGHNT, CDR2 YYREEE (reference sequence). The CDR3 runs to 13 residues. The CDR3 here is CASSSGANQPQHF. The CDR3 bases are TGTGCCAGCAGCTCTGGGGCTAATCAGCCCCAGCATTTT. Filled out from reference TRBV5-4 and TRBJ1-5, the complete variable domain reads ETGVTQSPTHLIKTRGQQVTLRCSSQSGHNTVSWYQQALGQGPQFIFQYYREEENGRGNFPPRFSGLQFPNYSSELNVNALELDDSALYLCASSSGANQPQHFGDGTRLSIL.

This clone occurred a few times. The rearrangement joins TRBV27 to TRBJ2-5; 9 bases match TRBD2. Germline assignment: CDR1 MNHEY and CDR2 SMNVEV (reference sequence). With 3 bases clipped from V and 2 bases from J, the junction kept 4 bases outside the gene matches. This CDR3 comprises 15 residues. CDR3 coding DNA: TGTGCCAGCAGTTTTACGCGGGGGGGACAAGAGACCCAGTACTTC. Amino acids: CASSFTRGGQETQYF.

The table lists this clone with a count of one. V usage is TRBV5-5 and J usage is TRBJ1-4, with D unresolved. The CDR3 covers 14 residues. From germline, CDR1 is SGHKS and CDR2 YYEKEE (reference sequence). Trimming took 4 bases from V and 0 from J, leaving 7 bases between them. The CDR3: CASSVQSTNEKLFF. The DNA of the CDR3 is TGTGCCAGCAGCGTACAGTCAACTAATGAAAAACTGTTTTTT.

V usage is TRBV27 and J usage is TRBJ2-3, with a tentative D call TRBD2 (7 bases). V shed 2 bases and J shed 0 bases, with 9 bases lying between them. Germline loops: CDR1 MNHEY, CDR2 SMNVEV (reference sequence). This CDR3 region has 15 residues. Here the CDR3 reads CASSLAGASTDTQYF. For the CDR3, the DNA is TGTGCCAGCAGTTTAGCGGGGGCTAGCACAGATACGCAGTATTTT.

The J gene is TRBJ1-2, the V gene TRBV18, with 10 bases lining up with TRBD1. The germline gives CDR1 KGHSH, CDR2 LQKENI. The CDR3 is 14 amino acids. Trimming cost V 4 bases and J 7 bases; bases outside gene matches: 6. The CDR3 nucleotides read TGTGCCAGCTCACAAGAGGGGACAGGGGTTGGCTACACCTTC. It translates to CASSQEGTGVGYTF.